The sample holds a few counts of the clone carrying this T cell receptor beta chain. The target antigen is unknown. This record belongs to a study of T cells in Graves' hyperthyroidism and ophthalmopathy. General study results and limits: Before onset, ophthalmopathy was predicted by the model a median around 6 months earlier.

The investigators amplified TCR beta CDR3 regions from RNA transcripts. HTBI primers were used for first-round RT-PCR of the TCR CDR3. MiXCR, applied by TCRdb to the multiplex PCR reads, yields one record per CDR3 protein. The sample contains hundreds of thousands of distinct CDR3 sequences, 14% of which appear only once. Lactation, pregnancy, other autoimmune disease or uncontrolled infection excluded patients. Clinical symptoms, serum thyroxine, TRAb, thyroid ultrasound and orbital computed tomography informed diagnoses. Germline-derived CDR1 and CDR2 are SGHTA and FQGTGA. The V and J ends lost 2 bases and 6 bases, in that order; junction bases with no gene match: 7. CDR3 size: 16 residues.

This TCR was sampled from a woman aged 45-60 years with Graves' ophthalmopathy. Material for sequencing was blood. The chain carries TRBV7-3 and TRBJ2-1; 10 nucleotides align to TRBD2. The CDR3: CASSLGTSALLNEQFF. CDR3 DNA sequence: TGTGCCAGCAGCTTAGGGACTAGCGCGCTCCTCAATGAGCAGTTCTTC.